This section outlines one TCR beta chain sequence together with its context. RNA transcripts gave rise to amplified TCR beta CDR3 regions. HTBI primers were the set used in a first-round RT-PCR of the TCR CDR3. One entry per CDR3 protein results from TCRdb running MiXCR on the multiplex PCR reads. The sample lists approximately 870,000 distinct CDR3 sequences, over 35% occurring once. Each patient was aged 18 to 65 and had newly diagnosed hyperthyroidism of under 2 months' duration. From 10 ml of fresh peripheral blood, PBMCs were isolated. These data originate in a study of T cells in Graves' hyperthyroidism and ophthalmopathy. The TCR comes from a man between 18 and 29 years old with Graves' hyperthyroidism. The sample comprised blood.

The CDR3 sequence: CASSFANEKLFF. The DNA of the CDR3 is TGTGCCAGCAGCTTTGCGAATGAAAAACTGTTTTTT. The chain is built from TRBV7-9 and TRBJ1-4; D gene uncertain. The CDR3 runs 12 residues. CDR1 is SEHNR, CDR2 FQNEAQ, per germline (reference sequence). Trimming removed 3 bases at V and 5 bases at J, with 4 bases between.